The following is a T cell receptor (beta chain) sequence with its context. PCR primers comprised 60 Vbeta and 13 Jbeta primers. This table comes from immunoSEQ multiplex PCR, and its TCRdb copy is limited to in-frame clones, with some not included. The specimen's table records about 20,000 clones. CDR1 is LNHDA, CDR2 SQIVND, per germline (reference sequence). The CDR3 totals 14 residues. The ends were cut back, 7 bases at V and 0 bases at J, with 13 bases in the middle. Samples came from healthy bone marrow donors. The entry originates in a study of cytomegalovirus exposure and HLA in healthy donors. Input material: PBMCs. The V call is TRBV19, the J call TRBJ2-7; the D gene is possibly TRBD1 (5 bases). The sequence was obtained from a man aged 55-75 years in good health and CMV-seropositive. The CDR3 spells CASKGLTDSYEQYF. DNA for the CDR3: TGTGCCAGTAAGGGGCTGACGGACTCCTACGAGCAGTACTTC.